This T cell receptor beta chain was identified in a study of blood T cell repertoires in COVID-19. About the research overall: The analysed material was cDNA or gDNA that came from T cells, B-cell-depleted T cells, or PBMCs.

Profiled with immunoSEQ multiplex PCR; TCRdb holds only in-frame clones, not every one. The sample shows 3,000 to 3,500 clones, over 80% of them seen only once. V dropped 4 bases and J dropped 5 bases, with 18 bases sitting between them. Germline V CDR1 and CDR2: SGHKS, YYEKEE (reference sequence). The CDR3 loop spans 15 amino acids. The TCR comes from a human donor in a cohort sampled during active COVID-19. V gene TRBV5-5 combines with J gene TRBJ1-1; TRBD1 is a possible D gene (6 bases). Sequenced sample: peripheral blood. The CDR3 region has the DNA TGTGCCAGCAGCCCCCTGCGGGGGCTGGGGACTGAAGCTTTCTTT. Translation: CASSPLRGLGTEAFF.